The rows below give T cell receptor beta chains drawn from one sample of a study of control samples from healthy donors and cancer patients. The protocol was immunoSEQ multiplex PCR, while the TCRdb copy is restricted to in-frame clones and leaves out a portion. The sample records approximately 100,000 clones, around 89% being singletons. The sequenced sample was blood. Every receptor here comes from a young man in good health. Each CDR3 is given with its conserved first and last residue. Fields, in order: CDR3 protein, CDR3 DNA, V gene, D gene, clone size, J gene. The D gene is left open where the match is weak. Only some rows state a clone size, as once, few, many or a class for expanded clones.

CDR3 protein: CASSPPLGVQETQYF; CDR3 DNA: TGTGCCAGCTCACCACCGTTAGGCGTCCAAGAGACCCAGTACTTC; V gene: TRBV18; D gene: .; clone size: .; J gene: TRBJ2-5
CDR3 protein: CASATSDTQYF; CDR3 DNA: TGTGCCAGCGCCACTTCGGATACGCAGTATTTT; V gene: TRBV9; D gene: .; clone size: .; J gene: TRBJ2-3
CDR3 protein: CASSLAAQLNYGYTF; CDR3 DNA: TGTGCCAGCAGCTTGGCTGCTCAGCTAAACTATGGCTACACCTTC; V gene: TRBV5-6; D gene: .; clone size: .; J gene: TRBJ1-2
CDR3 protein: CASSPGTTEAFF; CDR3 DNA: TGCGCCAGCAGCCCCGGGACTACTGAAGCTTTCTTT; V gene: TRBV5-1; D gene: .; clone size: .; J gene: TRBJ1-1
CDR3 protein: CASSFRQQVYEQYF; CDR3 DNA: TGTGCCAGCAGCTTTCGGCAGCAAGTCTACGAGCAGTACTTC; V gene: TRBV5-6; D gene: .; clone size: .; J gene: TRBJ2-7
CDR3 protein: CASSQDRGQGSNEQFF; CDR3 DNA: TGCGCCAGCAGCCAAGATAGAGGGCAGGGGAGCAATGAGCAGTTCTTC; V gene: TRBV4-3; D gene: .; clone size: .; J gene: TRBJ2-1
CDR3 protein: CASAKNNSPLHF; CDR3 DNA: TGCGCCAGCGCTAAAAATAATTCACCCCTCCACTTT; V gene: TRBV5-1; D gene: .; clone size: .; J gene: TRBJ1-6
CDR3 protein: CASSLPLRDTQYF; CDR3 DNA: TGCGCCAGCAGCTTGCCTCTTCGTGATACGCAGTATTTT; V gene: TRBV5-1; D gene: .; clone size: .; J gene: TRBJ2-3
CDR3 protein: CASSLFGGRTGELFF; CDR3 DNA: TGTGCCAGCAGCTTGTTCGGGGGCCGGACCGGGGAGCTGTTTTTT; V gene: TRBV5-4; D gene: .; clone size: few; J gene: TRBJ2-2
CDR3 protein: CASSPGGRAAYEQYF; CDR3 DNA: TGTGCCAGCAGCCCAGGGGGGAGGGCTGCCTACGAGCAGTACTTC; V gene: TRBV6-2/TRBV6-3; D gene: .; clone size: .; J gene: TRBJ2-7
CDR3 protein: CAWSGKGIANEKLFF; CDR3 DNA: TGTGCCTGGAGTGGTAAAGGGATTGCTAATGAAAAACTGTTTTTT; V gene: TRBV30; D gene: .; clone size: few; J gene: TRBJ1-4
CDR3 protein: CASSPSYEQYF; CDR3 DNA: TGTGCCAGCAGCCCTTCCTACGAGCAGTACTTC; V gene: TRBV11-2; D gene: .; clone size: few; J gene: TRBJ2-7
CDR3 protein: CASSLSVGGRANEQYF; CDR3 DNA: TGTGCCAGCAGCTTATCGGTCGGTGGGAGAGCCAACGAGCAGTACTTC; V gene: TRBV13; D gene: .; clone size: .; J gene: TRBJ2-7
CDR3 protein: CASSVETGGMNTEAFF; CDR3 DNA: TGTGCCAGCAGCGTAGAGACGGGAGGGATGAACACTGAAGCTTTCTTT; V gene: TRBV9; D gene: .; clone size: .; J gene: TRBJ1-1
CDR3 protein: CASTLGAFQETQYF; CDR3 DNA: TGTGCCAGCACCCTTGGCGCGTTTCAAGAGACCCAGTACTTC; V gene: TRBV11-2; D gene: .; clone size: .; J gene: TRBJ2-5
CDR3 protein: CASSRGQSTYNEQFF; CDR3 DNA: TGCGCCAGCAGCCGTGGACAGTCTACCTACAATGAGCAGTTCTTC; V gene: TRBV5-1; D gene: .; clone size: .; J gene: TRBJ2-1
CDR3 protein: CASSPVPGPGNQPQHF; CDR3 DNA: TGTGCCAGCAGCCCCGTGCCCGGGCCAGGCAATCAGCCCCAGCATTTT; V gene: TRBV27; D gene: .; clone size: .; J gene: TRBJ1-5
CDR3 protein: CASASSGGTQMLANYGYTF; CDR3 DNA: TGTGCTAGTGCCTCGTCAGGCGGGACACAAATGTTAGCTAACTATGGCTACACCTTC; V gene: TRBV12-5; D gene: .; clone size: .; J gene: TRBJ1-2
CDR3 protein: CASSYSSGNIYGYTF; CDR3 DNA: TGTGCCAGCAGTTACTCTTCAGGGAACATCTATGGCTACACCTTC; V gene: TRBV6-5; D gene: .; clone size: .; J gene: TRBJ1-2
CDR3 protein: CATSDSKREGSGELFF; CDR3 DNA: TGTGCCACCAGTGATTCCAAGCGGGAGGGCTCCGGGGAGCTGTTTTTT; V gene: TRBV24-1; D gene: TRBD2; clone size: .; J gene: TRBJ2-2
CDR3 protein: CASSPPQGNYGYTF; CDR3 DNA: TGTGCCAGCAGCCCCCCCCAGGGGAACTATGGCTACACCTTC; V gene: TRBV3-1/TRBV3-2; D gene: .; clone size: .; J gene: TRBJ1-2
CDR3 protein: CASSPQGGASGRLGNEQFF; CDR3 DNA: TGTGCCAGTAGTCCCCAAGGCGGGGCTAGCGGGAGGCTCGGCAATGAGCAGTTCTTC; V gene: TRBV19; D gene: TRBD2; clone size: .; J gene: TRBJ2-1
CDR3 protein: CATSRDRTNTEAFF; CDR3 DNA: TGTGCCACCAGCAGAGATCGGACGAACACTGAAGCTTTCTTT; V gene: TRBV15; D gene: .; clone size: .; J gene: TRBJ1-1
CDR3 protein: CAWSGSTRETQYF; CDR3 DNA: TGTGCCTGGTCAGGGAGTACGCGGGAGACCCAGTACTTC; V gene: TRBV30; D gene: .; clone size: .; J gene: TRBJ2-5
CDR3 protein: CASSEGSGNYEQYF; CDR3 DNA: TGTGCCAGCAGTGAAGGATCAGGGAACTACGAGCAGTACTTC; V gene: TRBV28; D gene: .; clone size: .; J gene: TRBJ2-7
CDR3 protein: CASSQAPHAAGGSPLHF; CDR3 DNA: TGCGCCAGCAGCCAAGCTCCCCACGCTGCGGGTGGATCACCCCTCCACTTT; V gene: TRBV4-1; D gene: .; clone size: .; J gene: TRBJ1-6
CDR3 protein: CASSSRTGIQETQYF; CDR3 DNA: TGTGCCAGTAGTTCCCGAACAGGGATCCAAGAGACCCAGTACTTC; V gene: TRBV19; D gene: .; clone size: .; J gene: TRBJ2-5
CDR3 protein: CASSPQTGGNTIYF; CDR3 DNA: TGTGCCAGCTCACCACAGACAGGCGGAAACACCATATATTTT; V gene: TRBV18; D gene: .; clone size: few; J gene: TRBJ1-3
CDR3 protein: CASSNSRRLAGAKNIQYF; CDR3 DNA: TGTGCCAGCAGTAATTCGCGCCGACTAGCGGGTGCCAAAAACATTCAGTACTTC; V gene: TRBV27; D gene: TRBD2; clone size: .; J gene: TRBJ2-4
CDR3 protein: CATTGELGETQYF; CDR3 DNA: TGTGCCACGACAGGGGAACTTGGGGAGACCCAGTACTTC; V gene: TRBV2; D gene: TRBD1; clone size: .; J gene: TRBJ2-5
CDR3 protein: CASSFDRVETQYF; CDR3 DNA: TGCGCCAGCAGCTTTGACAGGGTTGAGACCCAGTACTTC; V gene: TRBV5-1; D gene: TRBD1; clone size: .; J gene: TRBJ2-5
CDR3 protein: CSVVGHLLTGLNTEAFF; CDR3 DNA: TGCAGCGTTGTTGGCCATCTTCTTACAGGTTTGAACACTGAAGCTTTCTTT; V gene: TRBV29-1; D gene: .; clone size: .; J gene: TRBJ1-1
CDR3 protein: CALKIGQGGYTF; CDR3 DNA: TGTGCCCTGAAGATCGGACAGGGCGGCTACACCTTC; V gene: TRBV30; D gene: TRBD1; clone size: .; J gene: TRBJ1-2
CDR3 protein: CASNNRGHKGEQFF; CDR3 DNA: TGTGCCAGCAACAATCGGGGACATAAGGGTGAGCAGTTCTTC; V gene: TRBV3-1/TRBV3-2; D gene: .; clone size: .; J gene: TRBJ2-1
CDR3 protein: CASSDSIRGGLVKTGELFF; CDR3 DNA: TGTGCCAGCAGTGACTCGATACGAGGCGGGCTAGTCAAAACCGGGGAGCTGTTTTTT; V gene: TRBV6-4; D gene: .; clone size: .; J gene: TRBJ2-2
CDR3 protein: CASQWEGLGADTQYF; CDR3 DNA: TGTGCCAGCCAGTGGGAGGGACTAGGCGCAGATACGCAGTATTTT; V gene: TRBV7-2; D gene: TRBD2; clone size: .; J gene: TRBJ2-3
CDR3 protein: CASSPGLAASSSYNEQFF; CDR3 DNA: TGTGCCAGTAGCCCGGGACTAGCGGCCTCGAGCTCCTACAATGAGCAGTTCTTC; V gene: TRBV19; D gene: TRBD2; clone size: .; J gene: TRBJ2-1
CDR3 protein: CASSLRGQGAGKDTEAFF; CDR3 DNA: TGTGCCAGCAGTTTAAGGGGACAGGGGGCAGGGAAGGACACTGAAGCTTTCTTT; V gene: TRBV28; D gene: TRBD1; clone size: .; J gene: TRBJ1-1
CDR3 protein: CASSERRGNEQFF; CDR3 DNA: TGTGCCAGCAGTGAACGCAGGGGAAATGAGCAGTTCTTC; V gene: TRBV6-1; D gene: .; clone size: .; J gene: TRBJ2-1
CDR3 protein: CASRSGQGTNTIYF; CDR3 DNA: TGTGCCAGCAGGTCGGGACAGGGGACAAACACCATATATTTT; V gene: TRBV6-5; D gene: TRBD1; clone size: .; J gene: TRBJ1-3
CDR3 protein: CASSTRQRDGYTF; CDR3 DNA: TGTGCCAGTAGTACCAGACAGAGGGATGGCTACACCTTC; V gene: TRBV19; D gene: .; clone size: .; J gene: TRBJ1-2
CDR3 protein: CASSWEIPTPNTEAFF; CDR3 DNA: TGTGCCAGCAGCTGGGAGATCCCGACGCCGAACACTGAAGCTTTCTTT; V gene: TRBV5-5; D gene: .; clone size: .; J gene: TRBJ1-1
CDR3 protein: CASSSGREAFF; CDR3 DNA: TGTGCCAGTTCTTCAGGGCGTGAAGCTTTCTTT; V gene: TRBV11-3; D gene: .; clone size: .; J gene: TRBJ1-1
CDR3 protein: CASSIRLRGQYSNQPQHF; CDR3 DNA: TGTGCCAGTAGTATTCGTCTCAGGGGCCAATATAGCAATCAGCCCCAGCATTTT; V gene: TRBV19; D gene: .; clone size: .; J gene: TRBJ1-5
CDR3 protein: CASSLLSGPNSPLHF; CDR3 DNA: TGTGCCAGCAGCTTACTTTCAGGGCCCAATTCACCCCTCCACTTT; V gene: TRBV7-2; D gene: .; clone size: .; J gene: TRBJ1-6